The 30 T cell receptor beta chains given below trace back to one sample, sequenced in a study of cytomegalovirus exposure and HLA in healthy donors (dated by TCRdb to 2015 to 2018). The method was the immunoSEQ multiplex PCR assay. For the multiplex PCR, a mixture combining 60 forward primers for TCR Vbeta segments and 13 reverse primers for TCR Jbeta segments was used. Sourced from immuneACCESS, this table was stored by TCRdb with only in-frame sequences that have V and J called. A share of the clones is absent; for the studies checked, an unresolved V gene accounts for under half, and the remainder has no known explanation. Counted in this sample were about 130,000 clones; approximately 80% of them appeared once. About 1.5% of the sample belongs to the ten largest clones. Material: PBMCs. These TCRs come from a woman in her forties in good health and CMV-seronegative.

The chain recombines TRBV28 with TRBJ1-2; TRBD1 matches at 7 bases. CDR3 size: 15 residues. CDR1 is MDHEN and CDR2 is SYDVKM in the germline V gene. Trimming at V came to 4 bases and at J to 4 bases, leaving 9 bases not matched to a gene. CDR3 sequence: CASSSSGTDGYGYTF. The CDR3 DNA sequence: TGTGCCAGCAGTTCCTCCGGGACAGATGGCTATGGCTACACCTTC.

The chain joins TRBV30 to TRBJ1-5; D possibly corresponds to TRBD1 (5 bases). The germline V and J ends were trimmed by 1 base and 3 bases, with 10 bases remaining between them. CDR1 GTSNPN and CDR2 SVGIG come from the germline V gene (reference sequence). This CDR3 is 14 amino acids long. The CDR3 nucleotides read TGTGCCTGGAGTGCAGGGAACGCCAATCAGCCCCAGCATTTT. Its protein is CAWSAGNANQPQHF. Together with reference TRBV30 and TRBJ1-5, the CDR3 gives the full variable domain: SQTIHQWPATLVQPVGSPLSLECTVEGTSNPNLYWYRQAAGRGLQLLFYSVGIGQISSEVPQNLSASRPQDRQFILSSKKLLLSDSGFYLCAWSAGNANQPQHFGDGTRLSIL.

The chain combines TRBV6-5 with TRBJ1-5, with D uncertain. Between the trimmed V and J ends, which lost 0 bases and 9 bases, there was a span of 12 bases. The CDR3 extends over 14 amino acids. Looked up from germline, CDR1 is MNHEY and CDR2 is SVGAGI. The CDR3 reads CASSYSYSERPQHF. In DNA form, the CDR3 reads TGTGCCAGCAGTTACTCGTACTCGGAGCGGCCCCAGCATTTT.

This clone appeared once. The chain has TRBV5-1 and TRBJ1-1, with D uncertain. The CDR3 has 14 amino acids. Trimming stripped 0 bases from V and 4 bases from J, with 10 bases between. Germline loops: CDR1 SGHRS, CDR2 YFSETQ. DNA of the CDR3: TGCGCCAGCAGCTTGGTCACAGCAGGCACTGAAGCTTTCTTT. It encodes CASSLVTAGTEAFF.

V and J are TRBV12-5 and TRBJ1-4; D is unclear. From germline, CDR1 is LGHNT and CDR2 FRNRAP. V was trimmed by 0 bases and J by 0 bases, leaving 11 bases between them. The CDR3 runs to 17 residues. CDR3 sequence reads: CASGLVRGTATNEKLFF. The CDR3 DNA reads TGTGCTAGTGGTTTGGTAAGAGGCACGGCAACTAATGAAAAACTGTTTTTT. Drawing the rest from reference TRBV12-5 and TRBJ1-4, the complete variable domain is DARVTQTPRHKVTEMGQEVTMRCQPILGHNTVFWYRQTMMQGLELLAYFRNRAPLDDSGMPKDRFSAEMPDATLATLKIQPSEPRDSAVYFCASGLVRGTATNEKLFFGSGTQLSVL.

The chain's CDR3 is CSVQVTGGATYGYTF. As DNA, the CDR3 is TGCAGCGTCCAGGTTACAGGGGGCGCGACCTATGGCTACACCTTC. The rearrangement links TRBV29-1 to TRBJ1-2, with TRBD1 matching 9 bases. CDR3 size: 15 residues. Per germline, CDR1 SQVTM and CDR2 ANQGSEA. The V gene end was trimmed by 6 bases and the J gene end by 4 bases; junction bases not matched to a gene: 12.

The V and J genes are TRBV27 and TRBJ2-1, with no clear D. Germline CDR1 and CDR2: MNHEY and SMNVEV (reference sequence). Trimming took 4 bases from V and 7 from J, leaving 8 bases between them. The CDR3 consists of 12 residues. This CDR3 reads CASSYRLNEQFF. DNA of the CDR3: TGTGCCAGCAGTTACCGGTTAAATGAGCAGTTCTTC.

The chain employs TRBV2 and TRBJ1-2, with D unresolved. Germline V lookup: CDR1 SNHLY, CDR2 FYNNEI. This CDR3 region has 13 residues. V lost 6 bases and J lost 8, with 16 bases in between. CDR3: CASRQTELRGYTF. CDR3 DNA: TGTGCCAGCAGACAAACAGAGCTCCGGGGCTACACCTTC.

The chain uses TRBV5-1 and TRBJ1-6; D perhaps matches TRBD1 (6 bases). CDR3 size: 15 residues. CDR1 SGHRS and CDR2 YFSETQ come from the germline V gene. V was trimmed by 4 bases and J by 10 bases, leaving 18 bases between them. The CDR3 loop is CASSAEAGAWSPLHF. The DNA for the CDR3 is TGCGCCAGCAGCGCAGAGGCAGGGGCTTGGTCACCCCTCCACTTT.

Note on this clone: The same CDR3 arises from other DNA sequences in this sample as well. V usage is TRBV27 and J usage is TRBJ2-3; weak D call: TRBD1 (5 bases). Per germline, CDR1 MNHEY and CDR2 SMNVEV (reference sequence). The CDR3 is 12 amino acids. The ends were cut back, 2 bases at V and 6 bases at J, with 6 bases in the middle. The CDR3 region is CASSLRGDTQYF. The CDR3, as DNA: TGTGCCAGCAGTTTAAGGGGCGATACGCAGTATTTT.

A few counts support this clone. In nucleotides, the CDR3 is TGCGCCAGCAGCTTGGGGACAGGGTTCACTGAAGCTTTCTTT. Translation: CASSLGTGFTEAFF. The V and J genes are TRBV5-1 and TRBJ1-1; 8 bases map to TRBD1. With V trimmed by 0 bases and J by 4 bases, 2 bases remained unmatched. This CDR3 spans 14 amino acids. CDR1 is SGHRS, CDR2 YFSETQ, per germline.

CDR3 region: CASSQGVGSGGYEQYF. CDR3 DNA: TGCGCCAGCAGCCAAGGGGTAGGTAGCGGGGGCTACGAGCAGTACTTC. V usage is TRBV4-3 and J usage is TRBJ2-7; 9 nucleotides align to TRBD2. The junction had 7 bases not matched to a gene; V was cut back by 1 base and J by 3 bases. The V gene's germline CDR1 is LGHNA and CDR2 YSLEER. The CDR3 runs to 16 residues.

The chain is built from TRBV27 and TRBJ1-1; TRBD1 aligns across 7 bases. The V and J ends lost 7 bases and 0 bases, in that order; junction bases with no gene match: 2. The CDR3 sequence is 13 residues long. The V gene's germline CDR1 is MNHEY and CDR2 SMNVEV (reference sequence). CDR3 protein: CASMDRLNTEAFF. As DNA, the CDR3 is TGTGCCAGCATGGACAGGCTGAACACTGAAGCTTTCTTT.

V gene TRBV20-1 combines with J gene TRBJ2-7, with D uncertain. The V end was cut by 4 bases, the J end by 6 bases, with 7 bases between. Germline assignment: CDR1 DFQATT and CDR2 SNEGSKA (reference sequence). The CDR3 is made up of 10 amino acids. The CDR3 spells CSATPREQYF. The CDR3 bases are TGCAGTGCTACCCCTCGCGAGCAGTACTTC.

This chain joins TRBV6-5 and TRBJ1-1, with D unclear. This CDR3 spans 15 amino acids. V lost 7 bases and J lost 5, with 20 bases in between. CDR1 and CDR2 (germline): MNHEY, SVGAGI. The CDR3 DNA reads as TGTGCCAGCATCCAAACCATCTGGGCGCGAACTGAAGCTTTCTTT. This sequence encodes CASIQTIWARTEAFF.

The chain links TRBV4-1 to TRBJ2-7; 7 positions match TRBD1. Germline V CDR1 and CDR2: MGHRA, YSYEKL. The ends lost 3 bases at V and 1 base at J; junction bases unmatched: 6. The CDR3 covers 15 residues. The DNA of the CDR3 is TGCGCCAGCAGCCACAAAGAGGACAGGTCCTACGAGCAGTACTTC. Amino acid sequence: CASSHKEDRSYEQYF.

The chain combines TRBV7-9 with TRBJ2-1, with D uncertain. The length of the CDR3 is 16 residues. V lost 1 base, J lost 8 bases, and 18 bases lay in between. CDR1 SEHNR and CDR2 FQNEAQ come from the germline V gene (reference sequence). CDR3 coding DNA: TGTGCCAGCAGCTTAGAAGCGTCTTTAGCTATCGATGAGCAGTTCTTC. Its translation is CASSLEASLAIDEQFF.

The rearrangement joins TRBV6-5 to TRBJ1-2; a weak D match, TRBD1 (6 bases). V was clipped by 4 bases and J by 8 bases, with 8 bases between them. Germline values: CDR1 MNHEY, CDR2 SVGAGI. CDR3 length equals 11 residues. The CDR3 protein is CASSSGQGYTF. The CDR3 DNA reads TGTGCCAGCAGTTCCGGACAGGGCTACACCTTC.

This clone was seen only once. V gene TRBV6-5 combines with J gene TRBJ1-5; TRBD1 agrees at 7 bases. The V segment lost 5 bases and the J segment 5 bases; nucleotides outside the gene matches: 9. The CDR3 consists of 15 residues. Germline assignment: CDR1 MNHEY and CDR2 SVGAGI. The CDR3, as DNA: TGTGCCAGCAGTAAACGACAGGGCCCCCATCAGCCCCAGCATTTT. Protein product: CASSKRQGPHQPQHF.

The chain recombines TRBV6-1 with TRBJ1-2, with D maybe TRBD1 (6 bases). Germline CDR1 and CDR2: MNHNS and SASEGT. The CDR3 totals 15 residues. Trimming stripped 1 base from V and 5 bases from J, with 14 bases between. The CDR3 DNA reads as TGTGCCAGCAGTGAAGAGTTTTCAGGGGTTTATGGCTACACCTTC. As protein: CASSEEFSGVYGYTF.

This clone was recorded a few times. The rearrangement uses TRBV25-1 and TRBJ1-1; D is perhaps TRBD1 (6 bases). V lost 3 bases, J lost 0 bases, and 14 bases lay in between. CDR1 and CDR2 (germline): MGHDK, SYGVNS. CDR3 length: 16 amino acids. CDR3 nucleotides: TGTGCCAGCAGTGACGTCCCAGGGGCGATGAACACTGAAGCTTTCTTT. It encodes CASSDVPGAMNTEAFF.

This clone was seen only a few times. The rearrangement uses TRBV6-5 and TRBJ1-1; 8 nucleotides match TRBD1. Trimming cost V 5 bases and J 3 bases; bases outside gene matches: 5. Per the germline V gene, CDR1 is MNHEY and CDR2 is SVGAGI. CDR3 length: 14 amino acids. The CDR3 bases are TGTGCCAGCAGTACCCAGGGGGCGGACACTGAAGCTTTCTTT. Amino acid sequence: CASSTQGADTEAFF.

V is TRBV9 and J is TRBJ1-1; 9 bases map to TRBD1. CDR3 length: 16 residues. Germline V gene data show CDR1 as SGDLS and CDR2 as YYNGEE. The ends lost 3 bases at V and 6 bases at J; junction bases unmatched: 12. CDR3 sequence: CASSAPQGATVSEAFF. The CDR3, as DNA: TGTGCCAGCAGCGCACCACAGGGGGCGACCGTTTCTGAAGCTTTCTTT.

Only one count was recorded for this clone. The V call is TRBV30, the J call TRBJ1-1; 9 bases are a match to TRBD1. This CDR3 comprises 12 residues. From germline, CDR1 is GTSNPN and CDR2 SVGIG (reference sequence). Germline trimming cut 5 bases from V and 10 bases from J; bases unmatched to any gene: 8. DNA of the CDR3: TGTGCCTGGGGGATCGACAGGGGGAGAGCTTTCTTT. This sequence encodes CAWGIDRGRAFF.

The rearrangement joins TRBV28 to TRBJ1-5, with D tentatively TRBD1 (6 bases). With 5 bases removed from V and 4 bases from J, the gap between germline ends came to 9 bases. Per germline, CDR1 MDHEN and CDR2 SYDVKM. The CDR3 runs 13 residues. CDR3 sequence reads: CASSPDRNQPQHF. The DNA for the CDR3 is TGTGCCAGCAGTCCAGACAGGAATCAGCCCCAGCATTTT.

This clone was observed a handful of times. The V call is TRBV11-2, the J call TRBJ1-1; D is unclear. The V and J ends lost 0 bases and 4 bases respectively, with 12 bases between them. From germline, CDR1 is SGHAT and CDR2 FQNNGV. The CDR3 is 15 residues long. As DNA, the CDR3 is TGTGCCAGCAGCTTAGATCTTGGGCAGTCCACTGAAGCTTTCTTT. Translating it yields CASSLDLGQSTEAFF.

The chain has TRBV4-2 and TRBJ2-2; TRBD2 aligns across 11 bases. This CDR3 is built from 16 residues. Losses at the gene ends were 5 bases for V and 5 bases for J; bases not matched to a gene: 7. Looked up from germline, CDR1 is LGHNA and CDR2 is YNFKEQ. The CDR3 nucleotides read TGTGCCAGCAGCTCGCCGGGACTAGCGGCGACCGGGGAGCTGTTTTTT. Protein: CASSSPGLAATGELFF.

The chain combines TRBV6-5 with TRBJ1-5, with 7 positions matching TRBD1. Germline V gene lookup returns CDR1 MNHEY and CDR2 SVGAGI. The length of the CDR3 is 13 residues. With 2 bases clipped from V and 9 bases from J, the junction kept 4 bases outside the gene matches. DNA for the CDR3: TGTGCCAGCAGTTACGACCGGACAGGGCCCCAGCATTTT. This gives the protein CASSYDRTGPQHF.

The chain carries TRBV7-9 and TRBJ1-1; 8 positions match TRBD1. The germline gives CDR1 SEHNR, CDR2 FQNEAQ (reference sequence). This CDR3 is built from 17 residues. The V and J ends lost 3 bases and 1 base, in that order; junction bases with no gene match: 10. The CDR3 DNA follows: TGTGCCAGCAGCTTCTTCAAGGGGGGACAGGCGAACACTGAAGCTTTCTTT. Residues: CASSFFKGGQANTEAFF.

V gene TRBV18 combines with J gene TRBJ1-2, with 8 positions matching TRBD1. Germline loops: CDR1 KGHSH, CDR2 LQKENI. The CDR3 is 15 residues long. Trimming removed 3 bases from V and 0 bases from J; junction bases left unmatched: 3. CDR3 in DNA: TGTGCCAGCTCACCGCGGGACAGGTCTAACTATGGCTACACCTTC. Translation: CASSPRDRSNYGYTF.